The 18 T cell receptor beta chains reported below all come from one sample, sequenced in a study of T cell repertoires in cytomegalovirus infection. TCRdb analysed the reads with MiXCR anew, one entry per CDR3 protein. The data hold about 310,000 distinct CDR3 sequences, with about 8.8% observed a single time. What was sequenced was PBMCs. Receptors originate from a human donor in good health (CMV status not recorded). Some clones in this sample may be carry-over from other donors' samples.

This clonotype was seen ten or more times. This chain joins TRBV6-6 and TRBJ1-5; D possibly corresponds to TRBD1 (6 bases). The CDR3 covers 17 residues. Trimming took 2 bases from V and 4 from J, leaving 18 bases between them. Germline CDR1 reads MNHNY; CDR2 reads SVGAGI (reference sequence). The CDR3: CASSYGGLQGFNQPQHF. The CDR3 DNA sequence: TGTGCCAGCAGTTACGGGGGTTTACAGGGATTTAATCAGCCCCAGCATTTT.

In this sample, this clonotype turned up a few times. CDR3 residues: CASSPGLLGGEAFF. The CDR3 coding sequence is TGCGCCAGCAGCCCGGGACTCCTAGGCGGTGAAGCTTTCTTT. The V gene is TRBV4-1, the J gene TRBJ1-1; perhaps TRBD1 as D (5 bases). CDR3 length: 14 residues. V lost 4 bases and J lost 7, with 16 bases in between. From germline, CDR1 is MGHRA and CDR2 YSYEKL.

This clonotype appeared many times. The rearrangement joins TRBV13 to TRBJ2-7; perhaps TRBD1 as D (7 bases). V was clipped by 4 bases and J by 6 bases, with 25 bases between them. The germline V gene has CDR1 PRHDT and CDR2 FYEKMQ (reference sequence). The CDR3 is 17 amino acids. CDR3 sequence reads: CASSYLGGTEFPLEQYF. The CDR3, as DNA: TGTGCCAGCAGCTATCTTGGCGGGACAGAATTCCCCCTCGAGCAGTACTTC.

This clonotype has at least ten counts. The genes are TRBV6-5 and TRBJ2-7; tentatively, D is TRBD2 (6 bases). Trimming pared 8 bases from V and 6 bases from J, leaving 17 bases between. Germline-derived CDR1 and CDR2 are MNHEY and SVGAGI. This CDR3 spans 13 amino acids. The CDR3 DNA sequence: TGTGCCAGCGCCGACCTGGGGGGAGGCGAGCAGTACTTC. Protein sequence: CASADLGGGEQYF.

The chain carries TRBV7-9 and TRBJ2-1, with 8 nucleotides matching TRBD2. Germline V lookup: CDR1 SEHNR, CDR2 FQNEAQ (reference sequence). J was trimmed by 5 bases and V by 0 bases; bases with no gene match: 3. The length of the CDR3 is 15 residues. CDR3 in amino acids: CASSLAGGAHNEQFF. CDR3 sequence (DNA): TGTGCCAGCAGCTTAGCCGGGGGGGCCCACAATGAGCAGTTCTTC.

Many counts were recorded for this clonotype. The V and J genes are TRBV15 and TRBJ1-5; tentatively, D is TRBD1 (6 bases). Trimming took 5 bases from V and 3 from J, leaving 14 bases between them. Germline lookup yields CDR1 LNHNV and CDR2 YYDKDF (reference sequence). This CDR3 is 15 amino acids long. The CDR3 here is CATSDSGGHNQPQHF. In DNA form, the CDR3 reads TGTGCCACCAGCGACAGCGGGGGGCACAATCAGCCCCAGCATTTT.

This clonotype was picked up many times. The genes are TRBV11-2 and TRBJ2-5; D is perhaps TRBD2 (6 bases). Looked up from germline, CDR1 is SGHAT and CDR2 is FQNNGV. Trimming shortened V by 0 bases and J by 9 bases, and 11 bases separated the two germline ends. This CDR3 comprises 13 residues. CDR3 amino acids: CASSLEGLRPQYF. As DNA, the CDR3 is TGTGCCAGCAGCTTAGAGGGACTTCGGCCCCAGTACTTC.

Many counts were recorded for this clonotype. J is TRBJ1-1 and V is TRBV29-1; 7 bases align to TRBD1. The CDR3 loop spans 12 amino acids. With V trimmed by 6 bases and J by 5 bases, 6 bases remained unmatched. Looked up from germline, CDR1 is SQVTM and CDR2 is ANQGSEA. CDR3 in amino acids: CSVATGITEAFF. Here the CDR3 DNA reads TGCAGCGTGGCGACAGGGATTACTGAAGCTTTCTTT. Variable domain in full (rest from reference TRBV29-1 and TRBJ1-1): SAVISQKPSRDICQRGTSLTIQCQVDSQVTMMFWYRQQPGQSLTLIATANQGSEATYESGFVIDKFPISRPNLTFSTLTVSNMSPEDSSIYLCSVATGITEAFFGQGTRLTVV.

This clonotype was found many times. This rearrangement joins TRBV7-2 to TRBJ2-1, with TRBD1 identical over 11 bases. This CDR3 contains 14 residues. The trim removed 5 bases at V and 7 bases at J, leaving 4 bases unmatched. Germline V gene data show CDR1 as SGHTA and CDR2 as FQGNSA. CDR3 region: CASSRTGGRNEQFF. Written as DNA, the CDR3 is TGTGCCAGCAGCAGGACAGGGGGCCGTAATGAGCAGTTCTTC.

This clonotype occurred many times. V gene TRBV23-1 combines with J gene TRBJ2-3, with TRBD1 identical over 7 bases. Being an ORF, TRBV23-1 has a function that is uncertain. The CDR3 contains 15 residues. The J segment lost 6 bases and the V segment lost 0 bases, leaving 6 bases of the junction unmatched. CDR3 region: CASSQSGTRGDTQYF. The DNA of the CDR3 is TGCGCCAGCAGTCAATCGGGGACCAGGGGGGATACGCAGTATTTT.

This clonotype has ten or more counts. This chain connects TRBV7-6 to TRBJ2-7; TRBD1 might be the D (6 bases). The CDR3 is made up of 14 amino acids. Trimming removed 5 bases from V and 7 bases from J, with 18 bases in between. The V gene's germline CDR1 is SGHVS and CDR2 FNYEAQ. Here the CDR3 reads CASSPGTYYGEQYV. Written as DNA, the CDR3 is TGTGCCAGCAGCCCGGGGACATATTACGGGGAGCAGTACGTC.

This clonotype was seen more than once but under ten times. This chain uses TRBV5-5 with TRBJ1-1; D perhaps matches TRBD1 (5 bases). The germline V gene encodes CDR1 SGHKS and CDR2 YYEKEE (reference sequence). Trimming stripped 5 bases from V and 5 bases from J, with 19 bases between. The CDR3 consists of 15 residues. The chain's CDR3 is CASSVGGSGRTEAFF. In nucleotides, the CDR3 is TGTGCCAGCAGTGTTGGGGGAAGTGGACGGACTGAAGCTTTCTTT. The full variable domain, completed using reference TRBV5-5 and TRBJ1-1, is DAGVTQSPTHLIKTRGQQVTLRCSPISGHKSVSWYQQVLGQGPQFIFQYYEKEERGRGNFPDRFSARQFPNYSSELNVNALLLGDSALYLCASSVGGSGRTEAFFGQGTRLTVV.

At least ten counts were recorded for this clonotype. The chain is built from TRBV7-3 and TRBJ2-5; TRBD1 matches at 7 bases. Germline V gene data show CDR1 as SGHTA and CDR2 as FQGTGA. J gave up 4 bases and V 6 bases, and 11 bases lay outside the gene matches. This CDR3 has 15 residues. In nucleotides, the CDR3 is TGTGCCAGCAGTCTGAGACAGGGCCAGGGAGAGACCCAGTACTTC. As protein: CASSLRQGQGETQYF.

Many counts were recorded for this clonotype. This sequence joins TRBV6-1 and TRBJ1-1; 9 bases agree with TRBD1. This CDR3 has 14 residues. Germline CDR1 is MNHNS and CDR2 is SASEGT. The ends lost 4 bases at V and 5 bases at J; junction bases unmatched: 5. CDR3 bases: TGTGCCAGCAGTGCACAGGGGGCGCGGACTGAAGCTTTCTTT. Translation: CASSAQGARTEAFF.

This chain links TRBV29-1 with TRBJ2-1; D may be TRBD1 (5 bases). The CDR3 sequence is 14 residues long. Trimming took 4 bases from V and 5 from J, leaving 15 bases between them. CDR1 SQVTM and CDR2 ANQGSEA come from the germline V gene. The CDR3 DNA follows: TGCAGCGTTGGGGGCAGGCTACAACACAATGAGCAGTTCTTC. Protein: CSVGGRLQHNEQFF.

In this sample, this clonotype turned up many times. The chain recombines TRBV5-1 with TRBJ1-2, with a weak D call TRBD1 (6 bases). This CDR3 has 16 amino acids. Trimming pared 4 bases from V and 6 bases from J, leaving 22 bases between. Germline V gene sequence: CDR1 SGHRS, CDR2 YFSETQ. CDR3 protein: CASSLYSWGARDGYTF. The CDR3 DNA sequence: TGCGCCAGCAGCCTTTATTCGTGGGGGGCCAGGGATGGCTACACCTTC. Full variable domain (remainder filled in from reference TRBV5-1 and TRBJ1-2): KAGVTQTPRYLIKTRGQQVTLSCSPISGHRSVSWYQQTPGQGLQFLFEYFSETQRNKGNFPGRFSGRQFSNSRSEMNVSTLELGDSALYLCASSLYSWGARDGYTFGSGTRLTVV.

This clonotype was found many times. The chain couples TRBV7-2 to TRBJ1-1; no reliable D call. Germline CDR1 and CDR2: SGHTA and FQGNSA. Trimming took off 3 bases at V and 1 base at J, with 9 bases between the two ends. The CDR3 is made up of 14 amino acids. CDR3 nucleotides: TGTGCCAGCAGCTTTTTTCGGGGGAACACTGAAGCTTTCTTT. Protein sequence: CASSFFRGNTEAFF.

This clonotype was found many times. The rearrangement uses TRBV7-2 and TRBJ1-5, with TRBD1 as a possible D gene (5 bases). V lost 1 base to trimming and J lost 3 bases, with 10 bases between them. The length of the CDR3 is 15 residues. The V gene's germline CDR1 is SGHTA and CDR2 FQGNSA. The DNA of the CDR3 is TGTGCCAGCAGCTTAGTAAGCGGGGCCAATCAGCCCCAGCATTTT. Translation gives CASSLVSGANQPQHF.